This record concerns one TCR beta chain sequence. A few counts support this clone. There is no known antigen for this receptor. Per-base quality was not reported, and no clone a single base away is much larger than it. CD4+ T-LGLL patients were recruited from hematology units in Padova (Italy), Helsinki (Finland) and Shinshu (Japan). Depending on which samples were available, patient samples consisted of bead-purified CD4+, CD4+CD8+, CD57+ or CD56+ fractions, or of unselected PBMC. The TCRbeta data from patients were combined with somatic STAT5B mutation profiles that came from deep amplicon sequencing of the same DNA. All TCR-sequenced material derived from peripheral blood: patient blood samples and healthy donor buffy coats. Peripheral blood mononuclear cells were isolated by Ficoll-Hypaque gradient centrifugation. The Gentra Puregene Cell and Tissue kit was used for genomic DNA extraction, and quantification was performed on a Qubit 2.0 fluorometer.

The immunoSEQ assay at survey resolution was used to sequence TCRbeta rearrangements from genomic DNA. The published analysis was carried out like this. Any clonotype making up more than 5% of the repertoire was considered a putative leukemic clone, which gave around 62 such clones in fewer than 35 patients. A lowest detectable productive clonotype frequency of 2.59 x 10-5 was observed in the TCR sequencing data. Only productive TCRbeta rearrangements, defined as complete and in-frame sequences, were included in the analyses. Simpson clonality, calculated in the immunoSEQ Analyzer version 3.0, was used as the measure of sample clonality. Clones were binned by frequency as very rare, small, medium, large (1-20%) or hyperexpanded (>20%). Generation probabilities were estimated with OLGA 1.2.3, V-gene circos plots were made with VDJtools, specificities were searched in VDJdb, and CDR3 motifs were identified with GLIPH. Not all clones reach the TCRdb copy of this immuneACCESS table, which keeps in-frame sequences only. Checked studies attribute under half of the gap to unresolved V genes and leave the rest unexplained. That table supplies the V and J calls and clone size; D and trimming were determined from the DNA. The sample has around 9,000 clones on record, roughly 80% of them singletons. About 75% of the sample is taken by the ten largest.

This sample is part of a study of STAT5B mutations in CD4+ large granular lymphocyte leukemia (dated by TCRdb to about 2022). Regarding the complete study: When cryopreserved patient cells were available, CD8+ cells were first depleted, and selection with anti-CD4 microbeads was then performed. Flow cytometry on FACSCanto II or FACSVerse confirmed that purified fractions exceeded 95% purity among lymphocytes. The study compared the TCRbeta repertoires of patients with CD4+ T-cell large granular lymphocyte leukemia against those of healthy blood donors.

Beyond this particular receptor, the publication reports: Greater clonality appeared to be present in CD4-sorted patient repertoires than in healthy CD4+ repertoires, and the difference was retained after the putative leukemic clones were removed. Main leukemic clonotypes were private to each patient, although around 24% of the main leukemic clonotypes were found at low frequency in the non-leukemic repertoires of other patients. Patient cell sources were heterogeneous, and only six or seven CD4-sorted patient samples entered the clonality comparison with healthy controls. Data were not HLA-matched; higher clonality in CD4+ versus CD8+ T-LGLL could reflect the relatively small sample size.

This receptor was identified in a man aged 60 to 75 with CD4+ T-cell large granular lymphocyte leukemia. The sample was PBMCs.

The CDR3 here reads CASSTGRENYGYTF. The DNA is TGTGCCAGCAGTACAGGGCGAGAGAACTATGGCTACACCTTC. The chain employs TRBV6-4 and TRBJ1-2; TRBD1 is a weak D gene call, 6 bases matching. Cut back by 5 bases and 2 bases, the V and J ends lie 12 bases apart. Taken from the germline V gene, the CDR1 and CDR2 loops are MRHNA and SNTAGT. The CDR3 starts with the cysteine, ends with the phenylalanine, and has 14 residues. Only the CDR3 part of the read is kept: 42 bases, read in frame from the first base.